This T cell receptor beta chain was retrieved from a study of blood T cell repertoires in COVID-19. For the study at large: Donors in the United States, Italy and Spain gave samples during acute or convalescent COVID-19.

The table came from immunoSEQ multiplex PCR; TCRdb's copy has only in-frame clones and leaves some out. The sample holds 200,000 to 250,000 clones, roughly 88% seen once. The J segment lost 7 bases and the V segment lost 7 bases, leaving 13 bases of the junction unmatched. Germline CDR1 SQVTM, CDR2 ANQGSEA. The CDR3 contains 16 residues. The participants were between 18 and 89 years old and came from under 25 US areas. Participants' reported clinical history set cohort assignment. The chain has TRBV29-1 and TRBJ1-4; 12 bases agree with TRBD1. Sequenced material: PBMCs or T cells enriched from blood (not recorded which). The sequence was collected from a woman aged 45-65 years who had recovered from COVID-19. This chain's CDR3 is CSARDRGLTGPEKLFF. CDR3 DNA sequence: TGCAGCGCCCGGGACAGGGGGCTGACGGGTCCTGAAAAACTGTTTTTT.